This T cell receptor beta chain is drawn from a study of T and B cells in COVID-19 patients. Study-wide findings and caveats: Of approximately 2,400 TCR clusters found only in the recovered cohort, a few dozen had low generation probability.

BIOMED2 TRB-A/B primer pools were used in multiplex TRB PCR. TCRdb ran MiXCR on the multiplex PCR reads and lists one entry per CDR3 protein. The table lists some 500 distinct CDR3 sequences, less than 30% of them singletons. Trimming removed 2 bases at V and 0 bases at J, with 8 bases between. Germline CDR1 MGHRA, CDR2 YSYEKL. The CDR3 totals 14 residues. Blood genomic DNA input for TRB amplification was about 240-550 ng. As regards this clonotype: Its matching antigen is unknown.

The receptor comes from a human donor with active COVID-19. Material for sequencing was blood. This sequence joins TRBV4-1 and TRBJ2-7, with a possible D match to TRBD2 (5 bases). This chain's CDR3 is CASSQTEVSYEQYF. The DNA for the CDR3 is TGCGCCAGCAGCCAAACGGAGGTCTCCTACGAGCAGTACTTC.